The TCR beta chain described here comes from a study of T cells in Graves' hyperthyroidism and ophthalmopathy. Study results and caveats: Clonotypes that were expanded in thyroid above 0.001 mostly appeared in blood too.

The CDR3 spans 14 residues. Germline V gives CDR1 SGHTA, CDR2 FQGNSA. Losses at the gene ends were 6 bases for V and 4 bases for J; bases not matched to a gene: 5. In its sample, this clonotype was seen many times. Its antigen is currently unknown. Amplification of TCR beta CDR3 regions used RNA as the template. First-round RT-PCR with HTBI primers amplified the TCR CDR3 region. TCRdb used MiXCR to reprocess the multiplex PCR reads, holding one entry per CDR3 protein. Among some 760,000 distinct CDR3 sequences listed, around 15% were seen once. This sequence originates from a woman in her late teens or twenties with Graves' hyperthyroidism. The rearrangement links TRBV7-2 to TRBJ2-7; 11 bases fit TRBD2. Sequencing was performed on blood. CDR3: CASSTGLAEYEQYF. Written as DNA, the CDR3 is TGTGCCAGCAGTACGGGACTAGCGGAATACGAGCAGTACTTC.